The 18 T cell receptor beta chains given below trace back to one sample, sequenced in a study of CD8 T cells in ankylosing spondylitis. TCRdb re-derived calls from the 5' RACE reads in MiXCR, one entry per CDR3 protein. The sample has over 150,000 distinct CDR3 sequences; roughly 13% are singletons. The source material was blood, either unsorted or a sorted T cell fraction (not recorded which). These receptors all come from a male donor with ankylosing spondylitis or in good health (not recorded which).

This clonotype was counted a few times. The chain recombines TRBV12-5 with TRBJ2-4; D possibly corresponds to TRBD1 (5 bases). Trimming removed 0 bases at V and 0 bases at J, with 12 bases between. Per the germline V gene, CDR1 is LGHNT and CDR2 is FRNRAP. CDR3 size: 17 residues. CDR3 in DNA: TGTGCTAGTGGTTTGGTACAGGACCTTCTAGCCAAAAACATTCAGTACTTC. This translates into CASGLVQDLLAKNIQYF.

This clonotype was found a few times. The genes are TRBV6-5 and TRBJ2-7; no reliable D call. Trimming removed 9 bases at V and 3 bases at J, with 12 bases between. CDR1 and CDR2 from the germline V gene are MNHEY and SVGAGI. The CDR3 has 12 residues. The CDR3 region is CARCLSDYEQYF. The DNA of the CDR3 is TGTGCCAGGTGTTTATCCGACTACGAGCAGTACTTC.

This clonotype was seen ten or more times. A junction boundary mismatches the germline segment, possibly from a read error. The chain links TRBV7-9 to TRBJ2-3; D remains unclear. This CDR3 is 12 amino acids long. Germline CDR1 reads SEHNR; CDR2 reads FQNEAQ (reference sequence). The DNA of the CDR3 is TGTGCCAGCAGTTTAGGCACAGATACGCAGTATTTT. The encoded protein is CASSLGTDTQYF.

The chain links TRBV5-5 to TRBJ1-1; D gene unclear. This CDR3 is built from 13 residues. Germline V CDR1 and CDR2: SGHKS, YYEKEE (reference sequence). The V end was cut by 4 bases, the J end by 1 base, with 8 bases between. The CDR3, as DNA: TGTGCCAGCAGCGTGAGAACGAACACTGAAGCTTTCTTT. Its translation is CASSVRTNTEAFF.

V and J are TRBV6-5 and TRBJ2-1, with 8 bases fitting TRBD2. The CDR3 runs 19 residues. The ends lost 2 bases at V and 7 bases at J; junction bases unmatched: 19. Per the germline V gene, CDR1 is MNHEY and CDR2 is SVGAGI. The CDR3 sequence: CASSYDSPMDIGRVNEQFF. Here the CDR3 DNA reads TGTGCCAGCAGTTACGACTCCCCGATGGATATCGGGAGGGTGAATGAGCAGTTCTTC.

DNA for the CDR3: TGTGCCAGCAGTTGGACAATGTTGGATGAAGCTTTCTTT. Its translation: CASSWTMLDEAFF. The chain couples TRBV5-5 to TRBJ1-1; a weak D match, TRBD1 (5 bases). The CDR3 extends over 13 amino acids. The V and J ends lost 5 bases and 7 bases respectively, with 15 bases between them. Germline CDR1 SGHKS, CDR2 YYEKEE (reference sequence).

For the CDR3, the DNA is TGCAGCGTTGGAGTCAGGGAGATCGGTGGCTACACCTTC. The encoded protein is CSVGVREIGGYTF. This chain joins TRBV29-1 and TRBJ1-2, with D perhaps matching TRBD1 (5 bases). CDR1 and CDR2 (germline): SQVTM, ANQGSEA. Trimming shortened V by 4 bases and J by 7 bases, and 16 bases separated the two germline ends. This CDR3 spans 13 amino acids.

This clonotype was counted only a few times. This chain uses TRBV5-1 with TRBJ2-2; 12 bases agree with TRBD1. There are 19 residues in the CDR3. Per the germline V gene, CDR1 is SGHRS and CDR2 is YFSETQ. J gave up 0 bases and V 1 base, and 7 bases lay outside the gene matches. CDR3: CASSLMGQGALSNTGELFF. The CDR3 DNA sequence: TGCGCCAGCAGCTTGATGGGACAGGGGGCCCTATCGAACACCGGGGAGCTGTTTTTT.

CDR3 in DNA: TGTGCCAGCAGTTACCTCCGGGCCCCGGAGACCCAGTACTTC. Translated, it gives CASSYLRAPETQYF. The rearrangement uses TRBV6-5 and TRBJ2-5; no clear D gene. The CDR3 runs to 14 residues. The V end lost 2 bases, the J end lost 5 bases, and 12 bases lay between the germline ends. CDR1 is MNHEY and CDR2 is SVGAGI in the germline V gene.

This chain joins TRBV7-9 and TRBJ2-1; D is perhaps TRBD2 (5 bases). The V gene lost 2 bases and the J gene lost 5 bases, with 13 bases spanning the gap. CDR1 is SEHNR and CDR2 is FQNEAQ in the germline V gene (reference sequence). There are 15 residues in the CDR3. This CDR3 is CASSLSGLEDNEQFF. In nucleotides, the CDR3 is TGTGCCAGCAGCTTAAGTGGACTCGAGGACAATGAGCAGTTCTTC.

The V call is TRBV27, the J call TRBJ1-4; no firm D call. V was shortened by 6 bases and J by 4 bases, with 12 bases between the two germline ends. This CDR3 is built from 14 residues. The germline V gene encodes CDR1 MNHEY and CDR2 SMNVEV (reference sequence). CDR3 residues: CASRTWTNNEKLFF. In DNA form, the CDR3 reads TGTGCCAGCAGGACTTGGACCAATAATGAAAAACTGTTTTTT. Supplemented by reference TRBV27 and TRBJ1-4, the full variable domain reads EAQVTQNPRYLITVTGKKLTVTCSQNMNHEYMSWYRQDPGLGLRQIYYSMNVEVTDKGDVPEGYKVSRKEKRNFPLILESPSPNQTSLYFCASRTWTNNEKLFFGSGTQLSVL.

This clonotype was counted only a few times. The chain combines TRBV27 with TRBJ2-7, with TRBD2 as a possible D gene (7 bases). V shed 3 bases and J shed 7 bases, with 10 bases lying between them. CDR1 MNHEY and CDR2 SMNVEV come from the germline V gene (reference sequence). This CDR3 spans 12 amino acids. CDR3 protein: CASSLRGQEQYF. The DNA of the CDR3 is TGTGCCAGCAGTTTGCGGGGGCAGGAGCAGTACTTC.

This clonotype showed up just a few times. V usage is TRBV10-3 and J usage is TRBJ1-6; D call uncertain. This CDR3 is built from 12 residues. Trimming left V 7 bases short and J 9 bases short, with 10 bases between. Germline V gene sequence: CDR1 ENHRY, CDR2 SYGVKD. The CDR3 bases are TGTGCCATCACAAGTGCGGGTTCACCCCTCCACTTT. Protein product: CAITSAGSPLHF.

This clonotype was seen many times. This chain links TRBV10-3 with TRBJ1-5, with D maybe TRBD1 (5 bases). CDR1 and CDR2 from the germline V gene are ENHRY and SYGVKD. The CDR3 has 14 amino acids. Trimming took 11 bases from V and 3 from J, leaving 17 bases between them. DNA of the CDR3: TGTGCCCCCACCGGCAGGGTGGACAATCAGCCCCAGCATTTT. Translated, it gives CAPTGRVDNQPQHF.

This clonotype was picked up many times. This chain connects TRBV25-1 to TRBJ1-1, with D possibly matching TRBD1 (6 bases). This CDR3 has 14 amino acids. The germline gives CDR1 MGHDK, CDR2 SYGVNS. Trimming took 7 bases from V and 1 from J, leaving 13 bases between them. CDR3 sequence reads: CASKPQGQNTEAFF. CDR3 sequence (DNA): TGTGCCAGCAAACCCCAGGGACAGAACACTGAAGCTTTCTTT.

This chain joins TRBV11-2 and TRBJ2-1, with 11 positions matching TRBD1. Unmatched junction bases numbered 6, after V lost 0 bases and J lost 5 bases. The CDR3 extends over 17 amino acids. CDR1 is SGHAT, CDR2 FQNNGV, per germline. In DNA form, the CDR3 reads TGTGCCAGCAGCTTAGAATCCCCGGGACAGGGGGACAATGAGCAGTTCTTC. Residues: CASSLESPGQGDNEQFF.

V and J are TRBV3-1 and TRBJ2-1; 8 bases are shared with TRBD2. The germline CDR1 and CDR2 sequences are LGHDT and YNNKEL (reference sequence). V shed 8 bases, J shed 0 bases, and the junction held 15 bases outside the gene matches. This CDR3 is built from 18 residues. As DNA, the CDR3 is TGTGCCAGCTGTTTACGAGCGGGGGCCACCTCCTCCTACAATGAGCAGTTCTTC. Its translation is CASCLRAGATSSYNEQFF.

The sample holds a few counts of this clonotype. The chain recombines TRBV7-9 with TRBJ2-3; D unresolved. Germline values: CDR1 SEHNR, CDR2 FQNEAQ (reference sequence). Trimming took off 4 bases at V and 1 base at J, with 12 bases between the two ends. The CDR3 sequence is 15 residues long. The CDR3 is CASSSPLEGTDTQYF. The CDR3 DNA sequence: TGTGCCAGCAGCTCTCCTCTAGAGGGCACAGATACGCAGTATTTT.